This is a list of T cell receptor beta chains from one sample in a study of regulatory T cells in long-lasting Graves disease. TCRdb reprocessed the multiplex PCR reads with MiXCR, giving one entry per CDR3 protein. The sample lists a few hundred thousand distinct CDR3 sequences; about 15% were seen once. The sample was also reused in another study, on T cells in Graves' hyperthyroidism and ophthalmopathy.

Here the sequenced sample was peripheral blood mononuclear cells (PBMCs), taken at new diagnosis, from a patient treated with antithyroid drugs. The receptors were sampled from a woman aged 45-59 years with Graves disease. Both conserved end residues are part of each CDR3. Each record gives: D gene, V gene, J gene, clone size, CDR3 protein, CDR3 DNA. The D gene is left open where the match is weak. Rows may omit the clone size; those that give it use once, few, many or a size class.

d_call: NA
v_call: TRBV30
j_call: TRBJ2-5
clone_size: NA
cdr3_aa: CAWNNFQETQYF
cdr3_nt: TGTGCCTGGAACAACTTTCAAGAGACCCAGTACTTC

d_call: TRBD1
v_call: TRBV28
j_call: TRBJ2-1
clone_size: many
cdr3_aa: CASSLRTGFEQFF
cdr3_nt: TGTGCCAGCAGTTTGAGGACAGGGTTTGAGCAGTTCTTC

d_call: NA
v_call: TRBV7-2
j_call: TRBJ2-5
clone_size: many
cdr3_aa: CASSLAGGSETQYF
cdr3_nt: TGTGCCAGCAGCTTAGCCGGGGGTTCGGAGACCCAGTACTTC

d_call: NA
v_call: TRBV11-2
j_call: TRBJ2-7
clone_size: many
cdr3_aa: CASSQGTGMYEQYF
cdr3_nt: TGTGCCAGCAGCCAGGGGACGGGAATGTACGAGCAGTACTTC

d_call: NA
v_call: TRBV10-3
j_call: TRBJ2-2
clone_size: many
cdr3_aa: CAIKKRQGELFF
cdr3_nt: TGTGCCATCAAAAAGAGACAGGGGGAGCTGTTTTTT

d_call: TRBD2
v_call: TRBV24-1
j_call: TRBJ2-2
clone_size: NA
cdr3_aa: CATSDCPGTSGTNTGELFF
cdr3_nt: TGTGCCACCAGTGATTGTCCCGGGACTAGCGGGACGAACACCGGGGAGCTGTTTTTT

d_call: TRBD1
v_call: TRBV29-1
j_call: TRBJ2-7
clone_size: many
cdr3_aa: CSGGQGDEQYF
cdr3_nt: TGCAGCGGTGGACAGGGCGACGAGCAGTACTTC

d_call: TRBD2
v_call: TRBV29-1
j_call: TRBJ2-2
clone_size: NA
cdr3_aa: CSVERESGELFF
cdr3_nt: TGCAGCGTTGAGCGGGAGTCCGGGGAGCTGTTTTTT

d_call: TRBD2
v_call: TRBV12-3/TRBV12-4
j_call: TRBJ2-7
clone_size: many
cdr3_aa: CASSQRTSGASYEQYF
cdr3_nt: TGTGCCAGCAGTCAACGGACTAGCGGGGCCTCCTACGAGCAGTACTTC

d_call: NA
v_call: TRBV18
j_call: TRBJ1-2
clone_size: few
cdr3_aa: CASSPRTGGDGYTF
cdr3_nt: TGTGCCAGCTCACCACGAACAGGAGGGGATGGCTACACCTTC

d_call: NA
v_call: TRBV2
j_call: TRBJ2-2
clone_size: many
cdr3_aa: CASSEGVTGELFF
cdr3_nt: TGTGCCAGCAGTGAAGGAGTTACCGGGGAGCTGTTTTTT

d_call: NA
v_call: TRBV6-1
j_call: TRBJ2-7
clone_size: many
cdr3_aa: CASRPLSAGYEQYF
cdr3_nt: TGTGCCAGCAGACCACTGAGCGCCGGATACGAGCAGTACTTC

d_call: NA
v_call: TRBV28
j_call: TRBJ2-5
clone_size: many
cdr3_aa: CASSLLSAETQYF
cdr3_nt: TGTGCCAGCAGTTTATTAAGCGCAGAGACCCAGTACTTC

d_call: TRBD2
v_call: TRBV28
j_call: TRBJ2-7
clone_size: NA
cdr3_aa: CASSLEWTSGRHEQYF
cdr3_nt: TGTGCCAGCAGTTTAGAATGGACTAGCGGGAGACACGAGCAGTACTTC

d_call: NA
v_call: TRBV7-3
j_call: TRBJ2-5
clone_size: many
cdr3_aa: CASSLSRQETQYF
cdr3_nt: TGTGCCAGCAGCTTAAGTCGGCAAGAGACCCAGTACTTC

d_call: TRBD2
v_call: TRBV7-2
j_call: TRBJ2-3
clone_size: many
cdr3_aa: CASSPLGGRSTDTQYF
cdr3_nt: TGTGCCAGCAGTCCCCTGGGCGGGAGATCGACAGATACGCAGTATTTT

d_call: NA
v_call: TRBV2
j_call: TRBJ1-2
clone_size: many
cdr3_aa: CASSSQGISYGYTF
cdr3_nt: TGTGCCAGCTCCTCACAGGGAATTAGCTATGGCTACACCTTC

d_call: NA
v_call: TRBV20-1
j_call: TRBJ2-7
clone_size: few
cdr3_aa: CSVTIFGFEFEQYF
cdr3_nt: TGCAGTGTTACCATTTTCGGCTTCGAGTTCGAGCAGTACTTC

d_call: NA
v_call: TRBV24-1
j_call: TRBJ2-2
clone_size: few
cdr3_aa: CATSDGPQNTGELFF
cdr3_nt: TGTGCCACCAGTGATGGGCCCCAGAACACCGGGGAGCTGTTTTTT

d_call: NA
v_call: TRBV27
j_call: TRBJ1-3
clone_size: many
cdr3_aa: CASSPNPWRGNTIYF
cdr3_nt: TGTGCCAGCAGTCCAAATCCCTGGCGGGGAAACACCATATATTTT

d_call: NA
v_call: TRBV7-2
j_call: TRBJ1-1
clone_size: many
cdr3_aa: CASGRRGRFTEAFF
cdr3_nt: TGTGCCAGCGGGCGACGGGGTCGTTTCACTGAAGCTTTCTTT

d_call: TRBD2
v_call: TRBV20-1
j_call: TRBJ2-7
clone_size: few
cdr3_aa: CSARDRPGTSGSGF
cdr3_nt: TGCAGTGCTAGAGACCGTCCCGGGACTAGCGGGAGTGGCTTC

d_call: TRBD1
v_call: TRBV12-3/TRBV12-4
j_call: TRBJ1-2
clone_size: many
cdr3_aa: CASSWTGIYGYTF
cdr3_nt: TGTGCCAGCAGTTGGACAGGGATCTATGGCTACACCTTC

d_call: NA
v_call: TRBV4-1
j_call: TRBJ2-3
clone_size: NA
cdr3_aa: CASSQSKSGLPRADTQYF
cdr3_nt: TGCGCCAGCAGCCAATCTAAGTCGGGACTCCCCCGAGCAGATACGCAGTATTTT

d_call: NA
v_call: TRBV28
j_call: TRBJ1-1
clone_size: many
cdr3_aa: CASSLSGGGNTEAFF
cdr3_nt: TGTGCCAGCAGTTTATCGGGCGGGGGGAACACTGAAGCTTTCTTT

d_call: NA
v_call: TRBV18
j_call: TRBJ2-5
clone_size: NA
cdr3_aa: CASSPLSGTQETQYF
cdr3_nt: TGTGCCAGCTCACCTCTAAGCGGAACCCAAGAGACCCAGTACTTC

d_call: NA
v_call: TRBV28
j_call: TRBJ2-5
clone_size: many
cdr3_aa: CASSTMRGLADLYQETQYF
cdr3_nt: TGTGCCAGCAGTACCATGAGGGGGCTAGCGGACCTGTACCAAGAGACCCAGTACTTC

d_call: TRBD1
v_call: TRBV28
j_call: TRBJ1-2
clone_size: NA
cdr3_aa: CASSERQGAYGYTF
cdr3_nt: TGTGCCAGCAGCGAAAGACAGGGGGCTTATGGCTACACCTTC

d_call: TRBD1
v_call: TRBV30
j_call: TRBJ1-1
clone_size: few
cdr3_aa: CAWSGGTGISGTNTEAFF
cdr3_nt: TGTGCCTGGAGTGGGGGGACAGGGATATCGGGGACCAACACTGAAGCTTTCTTT

d_call: NA
v_call: TRBV30
j_call: TRBJ2-6
clone_size: many
cdr3_aa: CAGTSGANVLTF
cdr3_nt: TGTGCCGGGACTTCTGGGGCCAACGTCCTGACTTTC

d_call: TRBD2
v_call: TRBV9
j_call: TRBJ2-1
clone_size: many
cdr3_aa: CASSVEGTSGTYNEQFF
cdr3_nt: TGTGCCAGCAGCGTAGAGGGGACTAGCGGGACCTACAATGAGCAGTTCTTC

d_call: NA
v_call: TRBV19
j_call: TRBJ1-5
clone_size: NA
cdr3_aa: CASSMDTTRQPQHF
cdr3_nt: TGTGCCAGTAGTATGGACACCACCCGTCAGCCCCAGCATTTT

d_call: TRBD1
v_call: TRBV29-1
j_call: TRBJ1-5
clone_size: many
cdr3_aa: CSTGQGDQPQHF
cdr3_nt: TGCAGCACGGGACAGGGGGATCAGCCCCAGCATTTT

d_call: NA
v_call: TRBV5-1
j_call: TRBJ1-2
clone_size: NA
cdr3_aa: CASSTRPVPDNYGYTF
cdr3_nt: TGCGCCAGCAGCACCCGACCGGTCCCCGATAACTATGGCTACACCTTC

d_call: NA
v_call: TRBV7-2
j_call: TRBJ2-1
clone_size: NA
cdr3_aa: CASSYGQSSYNEQFF
cdr3_nt: TGTGCCAGCAGCTACGGACAGAGCTCCTACAATGAGCAGTTCTTC

d_call: TRBD2
v_call: TRBV28
j_call: TRBJ2-1
clone_size: few
cdr3_aa: CASKISGSSEQFF
cdr3_nt: TGTGCCAGCAAAATTAGCGGGAGCTCTGAGCAGTTCTTC

d_call: NA
v_call: TRBV7-8
j_call: TRBJ2-7
clone_size: NA
cdr3_aa: CASSLAGGLDEQYF
cdr3_nt: TGTGCCAGCAGCTTAGCGGGAGGATTGGACGAGCAGTACTTC

d_call: NA
v_call: TRBV27
j_call: TRBJ1-1
clone_size: many
cdr3_aa: CASKSRLMAEAFF
cdr3_nt: TGTGCCAGCAAATCCCGTCTGATGGCTGAAGCTTTCTTT

d_call: NA
v_call: TRBV5-1
j_call: TRBJ2-1
clone_size: few
cdr3_aa: CASSLAGRSEQFF
cdr3_nt: TGCGCCAGCAGCTTGGCCGGCCGGAGTGAGCAGTTCTTC

d_call: TRBD2
v_call: TRBV4-2
j_call: TRBJ2-7
clone_size: NA
cdr3_aa: CASSPRGGGGEQYF
cdr3_nt: TGTGCCAGCAGCCCCCGGGGGGGCGGGGGAGAGCAGTACTTC

d_call: NA
v_call: TRBV6-1
j_call: TRBJ1-1
clone_size: many
cdr3_aa: CASREFGGNTEAFF
cdr3_nt: TGTGCCAGCAGGGAGTTCGGGGGTAACACTGAAGCTTTCTTT

d_call: TRBD2
v_call: TRBV5-4
j_call: TRBJ2-1
clone_size: NA
cdr3_aa: CASSLPVSGNEQLF
cdr3_nt: TGTGCCAGCAGCCTACCAGTTAGCGGGAATGAGCAGCTCTTC

d_call: TRBD2
v_call: TRBV4-1
j_call: TRBJ2-3
clone_size: few
cdr3_aa: CASSQAGTSGITTDTQYF
cdr3_nt: TGCGCCAGCAGCCAAGCTGGGACTAGCGGGATAACCACAGATACGCAGTATTTT

d_call: NA
v_call: TRBV28
j_call: TRBJ2-1
clone_size: many
cdr3_aa: CASSRVTETYNEQFF
cdr3_nt: TGTGCCAGCAGCAGAGTGACGGAGACCTACAATGAGCAGTTCTTC

d_call: TRBD1
v_call: TRBV10-3
j_call: TRBJ1-5
clone_size: many
cdr3_aa: CAISSDRDQPQHF
cdr3_nt: TGTGCCATCAGTTCGGACAGGGATCAGCCCCAGCATTTT